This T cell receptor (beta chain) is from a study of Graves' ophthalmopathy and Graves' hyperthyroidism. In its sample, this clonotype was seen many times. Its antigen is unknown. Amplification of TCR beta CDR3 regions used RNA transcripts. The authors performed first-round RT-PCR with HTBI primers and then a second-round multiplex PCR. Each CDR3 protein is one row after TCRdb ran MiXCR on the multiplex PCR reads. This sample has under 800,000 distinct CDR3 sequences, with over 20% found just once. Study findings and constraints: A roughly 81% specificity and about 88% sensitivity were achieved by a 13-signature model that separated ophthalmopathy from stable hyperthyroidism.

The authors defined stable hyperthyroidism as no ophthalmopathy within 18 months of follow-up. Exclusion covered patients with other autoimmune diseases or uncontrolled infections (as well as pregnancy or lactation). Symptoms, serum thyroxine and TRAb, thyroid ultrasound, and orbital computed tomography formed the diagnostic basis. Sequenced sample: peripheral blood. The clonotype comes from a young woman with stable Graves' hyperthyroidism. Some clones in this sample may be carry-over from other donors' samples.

In DNA, the CDR3 is TGTGCCAGCTCACCACCGAGGACGAACTACGAGCAGTACTTC. This translates into CASSPPRTNYEQYF. The chain employs TRBV18 and TRBJ2-7; the D is unclear. Per the germline V gene, CDR1 is KGHSH and CDR2 is LQKENI. The CDR3 is 14 residues long. The V and J ends lost 0 bases and 3 bases respectively, with 9 bases between them.